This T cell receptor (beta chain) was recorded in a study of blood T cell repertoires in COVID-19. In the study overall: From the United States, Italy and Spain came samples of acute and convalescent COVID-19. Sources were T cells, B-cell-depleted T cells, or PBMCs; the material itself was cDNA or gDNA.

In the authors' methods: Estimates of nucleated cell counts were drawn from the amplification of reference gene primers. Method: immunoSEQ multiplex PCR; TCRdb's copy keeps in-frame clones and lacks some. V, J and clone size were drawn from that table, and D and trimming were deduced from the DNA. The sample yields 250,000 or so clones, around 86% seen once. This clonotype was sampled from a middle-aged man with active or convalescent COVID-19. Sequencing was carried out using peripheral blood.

The CDR3 is CASSEGEDSLNIQYF. Here the CDR3 DNA reads TGTGCCAGCAGTGAAGGTGAGGACAGTCTTAACATTCAGTACTTC. The chain has TRBV2 and TRBJ2-4, with a possible D match to TRBD1 (6 bases). The germline V gene has CDR1 SNHLY and CDR2 FYNNEI. CDR3 length: 15 residues. Trimming removed 1 base at V and 7 bases at J, with 14 bases between.